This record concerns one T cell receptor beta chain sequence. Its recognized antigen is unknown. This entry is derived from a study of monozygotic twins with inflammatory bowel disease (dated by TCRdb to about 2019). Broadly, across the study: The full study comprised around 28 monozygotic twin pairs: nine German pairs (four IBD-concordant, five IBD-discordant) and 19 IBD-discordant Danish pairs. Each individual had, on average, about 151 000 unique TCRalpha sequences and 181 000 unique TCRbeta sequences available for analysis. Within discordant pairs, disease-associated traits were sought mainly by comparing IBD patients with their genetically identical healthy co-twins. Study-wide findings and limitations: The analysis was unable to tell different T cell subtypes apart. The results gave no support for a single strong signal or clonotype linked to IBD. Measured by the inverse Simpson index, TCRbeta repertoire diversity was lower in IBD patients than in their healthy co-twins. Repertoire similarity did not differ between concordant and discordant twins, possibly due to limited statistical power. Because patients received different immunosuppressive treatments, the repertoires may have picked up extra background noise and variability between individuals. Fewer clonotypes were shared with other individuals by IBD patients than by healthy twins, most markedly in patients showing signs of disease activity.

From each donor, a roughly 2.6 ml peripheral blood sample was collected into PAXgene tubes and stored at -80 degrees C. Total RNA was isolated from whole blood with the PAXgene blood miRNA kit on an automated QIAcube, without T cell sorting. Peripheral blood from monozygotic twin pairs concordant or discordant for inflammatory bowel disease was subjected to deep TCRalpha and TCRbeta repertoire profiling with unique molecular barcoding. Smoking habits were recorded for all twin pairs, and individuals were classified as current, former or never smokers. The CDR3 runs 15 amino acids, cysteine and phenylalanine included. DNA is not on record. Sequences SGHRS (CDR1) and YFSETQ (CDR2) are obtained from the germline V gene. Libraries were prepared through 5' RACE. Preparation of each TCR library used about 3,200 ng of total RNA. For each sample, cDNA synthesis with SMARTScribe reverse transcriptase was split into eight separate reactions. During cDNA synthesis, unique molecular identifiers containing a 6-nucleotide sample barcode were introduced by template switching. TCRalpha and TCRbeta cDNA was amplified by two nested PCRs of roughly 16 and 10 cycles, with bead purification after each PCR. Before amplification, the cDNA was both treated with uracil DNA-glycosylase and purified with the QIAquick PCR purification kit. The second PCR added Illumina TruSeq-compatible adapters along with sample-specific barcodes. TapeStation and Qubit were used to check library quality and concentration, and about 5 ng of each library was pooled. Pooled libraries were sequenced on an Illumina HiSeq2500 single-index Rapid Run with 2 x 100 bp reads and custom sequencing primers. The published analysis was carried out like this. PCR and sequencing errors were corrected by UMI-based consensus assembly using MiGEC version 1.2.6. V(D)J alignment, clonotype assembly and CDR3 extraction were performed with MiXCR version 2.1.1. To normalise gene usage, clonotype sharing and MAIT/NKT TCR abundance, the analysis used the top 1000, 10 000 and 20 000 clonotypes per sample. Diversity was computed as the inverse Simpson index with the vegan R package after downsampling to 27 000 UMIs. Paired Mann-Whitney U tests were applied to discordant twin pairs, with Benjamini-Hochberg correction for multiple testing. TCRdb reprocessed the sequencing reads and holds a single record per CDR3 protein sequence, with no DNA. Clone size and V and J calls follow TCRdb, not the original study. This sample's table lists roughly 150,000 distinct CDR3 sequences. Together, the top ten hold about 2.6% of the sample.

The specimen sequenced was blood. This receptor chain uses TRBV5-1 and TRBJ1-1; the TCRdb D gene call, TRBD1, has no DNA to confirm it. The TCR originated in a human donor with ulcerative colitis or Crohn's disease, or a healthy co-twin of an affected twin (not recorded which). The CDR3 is CASSSSTGVNTEAFF.